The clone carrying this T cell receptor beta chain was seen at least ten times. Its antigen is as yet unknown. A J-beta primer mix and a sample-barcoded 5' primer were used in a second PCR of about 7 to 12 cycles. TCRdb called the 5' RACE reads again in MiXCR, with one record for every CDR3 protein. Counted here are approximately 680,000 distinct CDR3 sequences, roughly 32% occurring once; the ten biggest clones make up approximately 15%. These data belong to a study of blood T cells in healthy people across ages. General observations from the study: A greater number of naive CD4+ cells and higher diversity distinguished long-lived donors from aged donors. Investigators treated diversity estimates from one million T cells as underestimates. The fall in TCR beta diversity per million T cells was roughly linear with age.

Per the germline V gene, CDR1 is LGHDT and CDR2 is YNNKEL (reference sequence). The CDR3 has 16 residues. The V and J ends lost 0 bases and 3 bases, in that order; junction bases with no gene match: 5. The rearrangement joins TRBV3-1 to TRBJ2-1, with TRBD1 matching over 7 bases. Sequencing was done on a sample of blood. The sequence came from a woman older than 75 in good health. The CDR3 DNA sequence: TGTGCCAGCAGCCAAGATCTTGGGGACAGCTACAATGAGCAGTTCTTC. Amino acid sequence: CASSQDLGDSYNEQFF.